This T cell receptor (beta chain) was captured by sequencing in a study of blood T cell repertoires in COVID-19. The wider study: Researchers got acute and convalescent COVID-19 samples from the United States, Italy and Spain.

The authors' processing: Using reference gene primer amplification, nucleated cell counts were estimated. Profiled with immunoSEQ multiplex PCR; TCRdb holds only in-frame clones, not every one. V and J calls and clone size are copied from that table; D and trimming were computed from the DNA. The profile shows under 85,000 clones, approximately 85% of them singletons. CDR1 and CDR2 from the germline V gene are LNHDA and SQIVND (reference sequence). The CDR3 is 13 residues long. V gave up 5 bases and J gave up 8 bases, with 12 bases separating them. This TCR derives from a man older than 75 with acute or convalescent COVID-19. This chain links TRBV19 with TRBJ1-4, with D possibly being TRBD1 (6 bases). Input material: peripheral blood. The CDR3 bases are TGTGCCAGTAGTTTTCAGGGGAACGAAAAACTGTTTTTT. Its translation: CASSFQGNEKLFF.